Below, 5 T cell receptor beta chains from the same sample are listed, as sequenced in a study of monozygotic twins with inflammatory bowel disease. TCRdb reworked the 5' RACE reads into one entry per CDR3 protein, no DNA. Found here are about 140,000 distinct CDR3 sequences; the top ten clones hold around 1.2%. Sequences were obtained from blood. The receptors derive from a human donor with ulcerative colitis or Crohn's disease, or a healthy co-twin of an affected twin (not recorded which).

The V and J genes are TRBV18 and TRBJ1-1. The CDR3 is 14 residues long. The germline CDR1 and CDR2 sequences are KGHSH and LQKENI. The CDR3 is CASSLVEVNTEAFF.

J is TRBJ2-4 and V is TRBV6-9; TCRdb designates TRBD2, a call that cannot be tested without DNA. CDR3 length equals 17 residues. Germline V gene sequence: CDR1 MNHGY, CDR2 SVAAGI. The CDR3 protein is CASSYPITSPGRNIQYF.

The chain carries TRBV20-1 and TRBJ2-5; TCRdb names TRBD2, which stays unverified in the absence of DNA. This CDR3 region has 14 residues. Germline loops: CDR1 DFQATT, CDR2 SNEGSKA (reference sequence). The CDR3 loop is CSASELAGGETQYF.

This chain connects TRBV6-5 to TRBJ2-7; with no DNA, the TCRdb D assignment of TRBD2 cannot be verified. Germline loops: CDR1 MNHEY, CDR2 SVGAGI. The CDR3 runs to 16 residues. The CDR3 reads CASSYGGGSGPYEQYF.

The rearrangement uses TRBV5-5 and TRBJ2-7; TCRdb's D call of TRBD1 is untestable without DNA. The germline V gene has CDR1 SGHKS and CDR2 YYEKEE (reference sequence). The CDR3 runs 14 residues. The CDR3 is CASSSFPGQRLEYF.